The rows below give T cell receptor beta chains drawn from one sample of a study of T cells in Graves' hyperthyroidism and ophthalmopathy. In TCRdb, the multiplex PCR reads were re-called with MiXCR into one record per CDR3 protein. The sample holds almost 50,000 distinct CDR3 sequences, about 54% seen once. Sequenced sample: peripheral blood or thyroid tissue (not recorded which). The source of these receptors is a man aged 18 to 35 with Graves' hyperthyroidism. The CDR3 runs from the conserved cysteine through the conserved F or W. D genes are given only for firm matches. The size of a clone is reported for some rows only, either as once, few or many, or as a class for expanded clones.

j_call	clone_size	v_call	d_call	cdr3_aa	cdr3_nt
TRBJ2-6	many	TRBV9	TRBD2	CASSASGGRANVLTF	TGTGCCAGCAGCGCTAGCGGCGGTCGGGCCAACGTCCTGACTTTC
TRBJ2-7	.	TRBV7-2	TRBD1	CASRGQGDEQYF	TGCGCCAGCAGGGGACAGGGGGACGAGCAGTACTTC
TRBJ2-7	many	TRBV27	.	CASSLSLAGGWEQYF	TGTGCCAGCAGTTTATCACTAGCCGGCGGATGGGAGCAGTACTTC
TRBJ1-1	.	TRBV19	TRBD1	CATVTGIANTEAFF	TGTGCCACTGTGACAGGGATCGCCAACACTGAAGCTTTCTTT
TRBJ1-4	.	TRBV30	.	CAWGTRRSNEKLFF	TGTGCCTGGGGTACTAGACGGTCTAATGAAAAACTGTTTTTT
TRBJ2-5	once	TRBV29-1	.	CSSYSISSRETQYF	TGCAGCAGTTACTCGATCTCGTCTAGAGAGACCCAGTACTTC
TRBJ2-5	.	TRBV7-7	.	CASSLTGRNTGETQYF	TGTGCCAGCAGCTTGACAGGTCGGAACACCGGGGAGACCCAGTACTTC
TRBJ2-7	.	TRBV15	.	CATSRYPRGDGGYEQYF	TGTGCCACCAGCAGATACCCCAGGGGGGACGGGGGCTACGAGCAGTACTTC
TRBJ1-2	.	TRBV2	TRBD1	CASSEGGGGTGYTF	TGTGCCAGCAGTGAGGGAGGGGGCGGTACTGGCTACACCTTC
TRBJ1-2	once	TRBV29-1	.	CSTQAGAHDDGYTF	TGCAGCACACAGGCGGGGGCCCATGACGATGGCTACACCTTC
TRBJ2-7	many	TRBV5-1	TRBD1	CASSSGPQGALYEQYF	TGCGCCAGCAGCTCGGGCCCCCAGGGGGCTTTGTACGAGCAGTACTTC
TRBJ1-5	many	TRBV20-1	.	CSASMLFDQPQHF	TGCAGTGCTAGTATGCTTTTCGATCAGCCCCAGCATTTT
TRBJ2-7	.	TRBV20-1	.	CSAQQGYEQYF	TGCAGTGCGCAGCAGGGCTACGAGCAGTACTTC
TRBJ2-5	.	TRBV5-1	TRBD2	CASSSGTSFRETQYF	TGCGCCAGCAGCTCCGGGACTAGTTTTCGGGAGACCCAGTACTTC
TRBJ1-5	.	TRBV20-1	TRBD1	CSATTRRGVYQPQHF	TGCAGTGCTACTACCCGCAGGGGGGTTTATCAGCCCCAGCATTTT
TRBJ2-5	many	TRBV7-7	TRBD2	CASSSGLAGETQYF	TGTGCCAGCAGCTCGGGACTAGCGGGAGAGACCCAGTACTTC
TRBJ1-1	.	TRBV20-1	.	CSARRTEESTEAFF	TGCAGTGCTAGACGGACAGAGGAAAGCACTGAAGCTTTCTTT
TRBJ1-5	once	TRBV7-9	TRBD1	CASSRGQGDQPQHF	TGTGCCAGCAGCCGGGGACAGGGAGATCAGCCCCAGCATTTT
TRBJ2-6	many	TRBV19	.	CASSLITGANVLTF	TGTGCCAGTAGTCTAATTACTGGGGCCAACGTCCTGACTTTC
TRBJ2-5	.	TRBV29-1	.	CSVDQEETQYF	TGCAGCGTTGATCAGGAGGAGACCCAGTACTTC
TRBJ1-1	many	TRBV20-1	.	CSARNHNGRAAGNTEAFF	TGCAGTGCTAGAAACCACAATGGGCGGGCGGCAGGGAACACTGAAGCTTTCTTT
TRBJ2-3	many	TRBV9	TRBD2	CASSIVSGGTDTQYF	TGTGCCAGCAGCATCGTTAGCGGGGGGACAGATACGCAGTATTTT
TRBJ1-3	medium-sized	TRBV29-1	.	CSVLRDGNTIYF	TGCAGCGTTCTCCGGGATGGAAACACCATATATTTT
TRBJ1-2	once	TRBV20-1	TRBD1	CSSRDRAGYTF	TGCAGTTCTAGGGACAGGGCTGGCTACACCTTC
TRBJ1-4	many	TRBV9	TRBD1	CASSVGQGYNEKLFF	TGTGCCAGCAGCGTAGGACAGGGTTATAATGAAAAACTGTTTTTT
TRBJ1-5	many	TRBV2	.	CASSETVLQPQHF	TGTGCCAGCTCCGAGACAGTGCTTCAGCCCCAGCATTTT
TRBJ1-5	few	TRBV19	.	CASADGFSNQPQHF	TGTGCCAGTGCCGACGGATTTAGCAATCAGCCCCAGCATTTT
TRBJ1-2	.	TRBV2	.	CASSADRNYGYTF	TGTGCCAGCAGTGCCGACAGGAACTATGGCTACACCTTC
TRBJ1-1	.	TRBV7-3	TRBD1	CASSSGQGGEAFF	TGTGCCAGCAGCTCAGGACAGGGGGGAGAAGCTTTCTTT
TRBJ2-7	.	TRBV7-9	.	CASSLNSLGDLDEQYF	TGTGCCAGCAGCTTAAACTCTCTGGGGGACTTAGACGAGCAGTACTTC
TRBJ1-6	.	TRBV2	TRBD1	CASSGRDRGLWSPLHF	TGTGCCAGCAGCGGCCGGGACAGGGGTCTTTGGTCACCCCTCCACTTT
TRBJ2-7	many	TRBV19	.	CASSIRHGGEQYF	TGTGCCAGTAGTATACGCCACGGAGGGGAGCAGTACTTC
TRBJ2-7	many	TRBV12-3/TRBV12-4	.	CASSSKTDRQSYEQYF	TGTGCCAGCAGTTCAAAAACGGACCGGCAGTCCTACGAGCAGTACTTC
TRBJ2-5	.	TRBV20-1	TRBD1	CSASSGTGGKTQYF	TGCAGTGCTAGCAGCGGGACAGGGGGAAAGACCCAGTACTTC
TRBJ1-5	once	TRBV10-3	.	CAISSDGNQPQHF	TGTGCCATCAGTTCGGACGGGAATCAGCCCCAGCATTTT
TRBJ1-3	many	TRBV4-2	.	CASSQKTVVSGNTIYF	TGTGCCAGCAGCCAAAAAACAGTCGTTTCTGGAAACACCATATATTTT
TRBJ1-2	.	TRBV12-3/TRBV12-4	TRBD1	CASSWTGSCGYTF	TGTGCCAGCAGTTGGACAGGGTCTTGCGGCTACACCTTC
TRBJ2-5	many	TRBV30	TRBD2	CAWSVTGGWETQYF	TGTGCCTGGAGTGTAACGGGGGGTTGGGAGACCCAGTACTTC
TRBJ2-3	many	TRBV7-9	.	CASSQLRDTDTQYF	TGTGCCAGCAGCCAGTTAAGAGATACAGATACGCAGTATTTT
TRBJ1-5	.	TRBV20-1	.	CSAREGWAQHF	TGCAGTGCTAGAGAAGGGTGGGCCCAGCATTTT
TRBJ2-7	many	TRBV13	TRBD1	CASSLRTGVYEQYF	TGTGCCAGCAGCTTAAGGACAGGGGTTTACGAGCAGTACTTC
TRBJ2-5	many	TRBV28	TRBD1	CASSPGTVQETQYF	TGTGCCAGCAGTCCCGGGACAGTTCAAGAGACCCAGTACTTC